The 30 T cell receptor beta chains below come from one sample, sequenced in a study of brain T cells in children with intractable seizures. Time point here: blood from clinic visit 5 months post-surgery; TSC patient then seizure free. TCRdb's copy holds only in-frame clones and misses some; the assay was immunoSEQ multiplex PCR. Of approximately 330,000 clones listed, nearly 95% were seen once; the top ten hold approximately 5%. The sample was peripheral blood, taken less than 6 months after surgery. These receptor sequences come from a boy in the first two years of life with tuberous sclerosis and intractable seizures.

The chain couples TRBV3-1 (or the pseudogene TRBV3-2) to TRBJ1-2; 9 bases map to TRBD1. V shed 1 base and J 4 bases; nucleotides not matched to a gene: 7. The V gene's germline CDR1 is LGHDT and CDR2 YNNKEL (reference sequence). The CDR3 contains 16 residues. For the CDR3, the DNA is TGTGCCAGCAGCCAAGGATCGGGACAGGGAGGCTATGGCTACACCTTC. Translated, it gives CASSQGSGQGGYGYTF.

CDR3 protein: CSASSGNSNQPQHF. In DNA form, the CDR3 reads TGCAGTGCTAGTTCAGGGAATAGCAATCAGCCCCAGCATTTT. The chain combines TRBV20-1 with TRBJ1-5; D perhaps matches TRBD1 (5 bases). The CDR3 length is 14 residues. The ends were cut back, 3 bases at V and 0 bases at J, with 9 bases in the middle. Germline CDR1 DFQATT, CDR2 SNEGSKA (reference sequence).

The chain is built from TRBV14 and TRBJ1-4, with D unclear. Trimming pared 4 bases from V and 3 bases from J, leaving 30 bases between. Per germline, CDR1 SGHDN and CDR2 FVKESK. The CDR3 is made up of 21 amino acids. The CDR3 nucleotides are TGTGCCAGCAGCCGAATAAAATGGAGGGCAGGCCCCATCAGCGCTAATGAAAAACTGTTTTTT. It is translated as CASSRIKWRAGPISANEKLFF.

The CDR3 loop reads CASSLTGSRAFF. CDR3 coding DNA: TGTGCCAGCAGTTTAACAGGGTCGCGAGCTTTCTTT. The chain carries TRBV12-3 or TRBV12-4 and TRBJ1-1; a possible D gene is TRBD1 (6 bases). The CDR3 is 12 amino acids. The V and J ends lost 2 bases and 10 bases respectively, with 11 bases between them.

The chain has TRBV30 and TRBJ1-6; D remains unclear. V lost 0 bases, J lost 10 bases, and 13 bases lay in between. The CDR3 spans 14 residues. Per germline, CDR1 GTSNPN and CDR2 SVGIG (reference sequence). The CDR3 spells CAWSVRTRWSPLHF. CDR3 in DNA: TGTGCCTGGAGTGTACGGACCCGGTGGTCACCCCTCCACTTT.

The gene calls are TRBV15 and TRBJ2-7; 8 bases agree with TRBD1. This CDR3 is built from 15 residues. Per the germline V gene, CDR1 is LNHNV and CDR2 is YYDKDF (reference sequence). Trimming removed 5 bases from V and 6 bases from J; junction bases left unmatched: 12. CDR3 nucleotide sequence: TGTGCCACCAGCGACAGGGGCCGGTCCCCTCGCGAGCAGTACTTC. Translating it yields CATSDRGRSPREQYF.

The chain combines TRBV19 with TRBJ2-1; 13 nucleotides agree with TRBD2. There are 15 residues in the CDR3. J was trimmed by 6 bases and V by 6 bases; bases with no gene match: 5. Per the germline V gene, CDR1 is LNHDA and CDR2 is SQIVND (reference sequence). The DNA of the CDR3 is TGTGCCAGTAGCAAACTAGCGGGAGGGTCCAATGAGCAGTTCTTC. Its protein is CASSKLAGGSNEQFF.

V usage is TRBV6-5 and J usage is TRBJ1-1; 9 positions match TRBD1. CDR1 is MNHEY, CDR2 SVGAGI, per germline. Germline trimming cut 6 bases from V and 3 bases from J; bases unmatched to any gene: 5. The CDR3 contains 14 residues. The CDR3 DNA follows: TGTGCCAGCAGGCGGACAGGGGAGGACACTGAAGCTTTCTTT. Encoded protein: CASRRTGEDTEAFF.

V is TRBV7-8 and J is TRBJ1-4, with 9 bases fitting TRBD1. With 4 bases clipped from V and 4 bases from J, the junction kept 16 bases outside the gene matches. The CDR3 sequence is 19 residues long. Germline assignment: CDR1 SGHVS and CDR2 FQNEAQ. CDR3 bases: TGTGCCAGCAGCTCCCGCACACTTACTCGACAGGGGGTTAATGAAAAACTGTTTTTT. Protein product: CASSSRTLTRQGVNEKLFF.

This chain connects TRBV25-1 to TRBJ1-5; D is unresolved. The CDR3 sequence is 13 residues long. Trimming removed 0 bases from V and 5 bases from J, with 5 bases in between. Germline CDR1 reads MGHDK; CDR2 reads SYGVNS. The CDR3 spells CASSEYKDQPQHF. The CDR3 DNA follows: TGTGCCAGCAGTGAATATAAGGATCAGCCCCAGCATTTT.

The rearrangement uses TRBV30 and TRBJ1-2; D not certain. This CDR3 comprises 12 residues. V lost 4 bases and J lost 4, with 10 bases in between. The V gene's germline CDR1 is GTSNPN and CDR2 SVGIG (reference sequence). Here the CDR3 DNA reads TGTGCCTGGACCAAAAGAGGCTATGGCTACACCTTC. Translated, it gives CAWTKRGYGYTF.

The gene calls are TRBV10-2 and TRBJ1-1; the match to TRBD1 covers 7 bases. The ends lost 7 bases at V and 6 bases at J; junction bases unmatched: 11. Germline V gene lookup returns CDR1 WSHSY and CDR2 SAAADI. CDR3 length: 14 residues. DNA for the CDR3: TGCGCCAGCACCCAATCAGGGGGAAGGGCTGAAGCTTTCTTT. This codes for CASTQSGGRAEAFF.

J is TRBJ2-7 and V is TRBV4-1, with D unresolved. V was trimmed by 1 base and J by 7 bases, leaving 11 bases between them. CDR1 is MGHRA and CDR2 is YSYEKL in the germline V gene. The CDR3 is 13 residues long. The DNA of the CDR3 is TGCGCCAGCAGCCAAGTCTGGTCGAGTGAGCAGTACTTC. Protein sequence: CASSQVWSSEQYF.

The chain links TRBV18 to TRBJ2-3; 7 positions match TRBD2. The CDR3 covers 15 residues. J was trimmed by 0 bases and V by 6 bases; bases with no gene match: 6. Per germline, CDR1 KGHSH and CDR2 LQKENI. For the CDR3, the DNA is TGTGCCAGCTCCCCCTGGGGAGGGAGCACAGATACGCAGTATTTT. Protein product: CASSPWGGSTDTQYF. Together with reference TRBV18 and TRBJ2-3, the CDR3 gives the full variable domain: NAGVMQNPRHLVRRRGQEARLRCSPMKGHSHVYWYRQLPEEGLKFMVYLQKENIIDESGMPKERFSAEFPKEGPSILRIQQVVRGDSAAYFCASSPWGGSTDTQYFGPGTRLTVL.

The chain is built from TRBV7-6 and TRBJ1-1, with no clear D. Trimming left V 1 base short and J 4 bases short, with 10 bases between. The CDR3 runs to 14 residues. Germline V gene lookup returns CDR1 SGHVS and CDR2 FNYEAQ. The CDR3 region is CASSLGGSLTEAFF. The CDR3 DNA follows: TGTGCCAGCAGCTTAGGGGGATCCCTCACTGAAGCTTTCTTT.

The chain employs TRBV7-6 and TRBJ2-2, with no clear D. Trimming removed 5 bases from V and 6 bases from J, with 19 bases in between. The length of the CDR3 is 16 residues. CDR1 is SGHVS, CDR2 FNYEAQ, per germline. The CDR3 DNA follows: TGTGCCAGCAGCCCCCTTTTAGGGCAGCCAGCCGGGGAGCTGTTTTTT. Translating it yields CASSPLLGQPAGELFF.

The V gene is TRBV5-6, the J gene TRBJ2-7, with 7 bases matching TRBD1. The length of the CDR3 is 18 residues. With V trimmed by 3 bases and J by 3 bases, 18 bases remained unmatched. Germline CDR1 and CDR2: SGHDT and YYEEEE. Here the CDR3 reads CASSSTGALSRFHYEQYF. CDR3 in DNA: TGTGCCAGCAGCTCCACAGGGGCGCTATCCCGTTTTCACTACGAGCAGTACTTC.

The rearrangement links TRBV19 to TRBJ2-5, with 7 bases that match TRBD1. The length of the CDR3 is 14 residues. Per the germline V gene, CDR1 is LNHDA and CDR2 is SQIVND (reference sequence). Germline trimming cut 5 bases from V and 4 bases from J; bases unmatched to any gene: 7. The DNA of the CDR3 is TGTGCCAGTAGTGTCCGACAGGGCGCAGAGACCCAGTACTTC. Protein product: CASSVRQGAETQYF.

V and J are TRBV15 and TRBJ2-7, with a tentative D call TRBD1 (6 bases). The CDR3 contains 16 residues. Trimming cost V 8 bases and J 0 bases, with 20 bases left between them. Per germline, CDR1 LNHNV and CDR2 YYDKDF (reference sequence). The CDR3 region has the DNA TGTGCCACCTTATTCCTCCGGGACACCTTCTCCTACGAGCAGTACTTC. The encoded protein is CATLFLRDTFSYEQYF.

The V and J genes are TRBV4-2 and TRBJ2-2; 7 nucleotides agree with TRBD1. Germline values: CDR1 LGHNA, CDR2 YNFKEQ. The V segment lost 3 bases and the J segment 7 bases; nucleotides outside the gene matches: 5. The CDR3 extends over 14 amino acids. The CDR3 bases are TGTGCCAGCAGCCAGACAGGGTTTGACGGGGAGCTGTTTTTT. It encodes CASSQTGFDGELFF.

CDR3 DNA: TGTGCCAGCAGTTTAAGGTCGACGGATGGCTACACCTTC. It specifies CASSLRSTDGYTF. This rearrangement joins TRBV12-3 or TRBV12-4 to TRBJ1-2; D gene unclear. Trimming took off 2 bases at V and 6 bases at J, with 10 bases between the two ends. This CDR3 region has 13 residues.

The rearrangement uses TRBV7-8 and TRBJ2-1, with 8 bases identical to TRBD2. J was trimmed by 5 bases and V by 5 bases; bases with no gene match: 14. This CDR3 comprises 17 residues. The germline gives CDR1 SGHVS, CDR2 FQNEAQ. The CDR3 sequence is CASSGGVAGGPNNEQFF. The DNA for the CDR3 is TGTGCCAGCAGCGGAGGGGTTGCGGGGGGACCTAACAATGAGCAGTTCTTC. Filled out from reference TRBV7-8 and TRBJ2-1, the complete variable domain reads GAGVSQSPRYKVAKRGQDVALRCDPISGHVSLFWYQQALGQGPEFLTYFQNEAQLDKSGLPSDRFFAERPEGSVSTLKIQRTQQEDSAVYLCASSGGVAGGPNNEQFFGPGTRLTVL.

This clone was detected a few times. CDR3 nucleotides: TGTGCCAGTAGTACCACAGAGGTAATCCTGGGGTATAGCAATCAGCCCCAGCATTTT. This gives the protein CASSTTEVILGYSNQPQHF. The gene calls are TRBV19 and TRBJ1-5; D not resolved. With 4 bases removed from V and 0 bases from J, the gap between germline ends came to 22 bases. This CDR3 spans 19 amino acids. Germline V gene data show CDR1 as LNHDA and CDR2 as SQIVND (reference sequence).

This clone was observed once. The gene calls are TRBV28 and TRBJ2-7; TRBD2 is a possible D gene (5 bases). Germline loops: CDR1 MDHEN, CDR2 SYDVKM. The V end lost 4 bases, the J end lost 0 bases, and 13 bases lay between the germline ends. This CDR3 is 15 amino acids long. The CDR3 protein is CASSSSQLVSYEQYF. The DNA for the CDR3 is TGTGCCAGCAGTTCATCCCAACTAGTCTCCTACGAGCAGTACTTC.

J is TRBJ1-5 and V is TRBV7-2; D gene ambiguous. Trimming left V 5 bases short and J 4 bases short, with 9 bases between. The CDR3 is made up of 13 amino acids. Per germline, CDR1 SGHTA and CDR2 FQGNSA. The CDR3 sequence: CASSVRTNQPQHF. The DNA for the CDR3 is TGTGCCAGCAGCGTCAGGACTAATCAGCCCCAGCATTTT. Drawing the rest from reference TRBV7-2 and TRBJ1-5, the complete variable domain is GAGVSQSPSNKVTEKGKDVELRCDPISGHTALYWYRQSLGQGLEFLIYFQGNSAPDKSGLPSDRFSAERTGGSVSTLTIQRTQQEDSAVYLCASSVRTNQPQHFGDGTRLSIL.

This clone was seen once. This sequence joins TRBV12-3 or TRBV12-4 and TRBJ2-1; no clear D. V was trimmed by 4 bases and J by 3 bases, leaving 1 base between them. There are 11 residues in the CDR3. The CDR3 here is CASSYYNEQFF. As DNA, the CDR3 is TGTGCCAGCAGTTACTACAATGAGCAGTTCTTC.

The chain links TRBV27 to TRBJ2-1; 9 nucleotides align to TRBD1. The J segment lost 4 bases and the V segment lost 3 bases, leaving 1 base of the junction unmatched. The CDR3 runs 14 residues. Per the germline V gene, CDR1 is MNHEY and CDR2 is SMNVEV (reference sequence). The CDR3: CASSFGTGYNEQFF. As DNA, the CDR3 is TGTGCCAGCAGTTTCGGGACAGGGTACAATGAGCAGTTCTTC.

This chain links TRBV19 with TRBJ1-4; a weak D match, TRBD1 (6 bases). Trimming took 3 bases from V and 3 from J, leaving 11 bases between them. The CDR3 totals 15 residues. The V gene's germline CDR1 is LNHDA and CDR2 SQIVND (reference sequence). CDR3 nucleotide sequence: TGTGCCAGTAGTATGCGACAGGCGTCTAATGAAAAACTGTTTTTT. This gives the protein CASSMRQASNEKLFF.

The CDR3 here is CAISELRDMNTEAFF. DNA of the CDR3: TGTGCCATCAGTGAACTAAGAGACATGAACACTGAAGCTTTCTTT. The rearrangement joins TRBV10-3 to TRBJ1-1; D not resolved. The length of the CDR3 is 15 residues. Trimming took off 3 bases at V and 0 bases at J, with 11 bases between the two ends. CDR1 and CDR2 from the germline V gene are ENHRY and SYGVKD.

Details on this clone: Compared with germline, one end of the junction differs, possibly owing to a read error. Other DNA sequences in this sample translate to the same CDR3. CDR3: CASSSRTGSNQPQHF. CDR3 nucleotide sequence: TGTGCCAGCTCATCCCGGACAGGGAGCAATCAGCCCCAACATTTT. The V call is TRBV18, the J call TRBJ1-5; 8 nucleotides line up with TRBD1. CDR3 length: 15 residues. Germline CDR1 reads KGHSH; CDR2 reads LQKENI.